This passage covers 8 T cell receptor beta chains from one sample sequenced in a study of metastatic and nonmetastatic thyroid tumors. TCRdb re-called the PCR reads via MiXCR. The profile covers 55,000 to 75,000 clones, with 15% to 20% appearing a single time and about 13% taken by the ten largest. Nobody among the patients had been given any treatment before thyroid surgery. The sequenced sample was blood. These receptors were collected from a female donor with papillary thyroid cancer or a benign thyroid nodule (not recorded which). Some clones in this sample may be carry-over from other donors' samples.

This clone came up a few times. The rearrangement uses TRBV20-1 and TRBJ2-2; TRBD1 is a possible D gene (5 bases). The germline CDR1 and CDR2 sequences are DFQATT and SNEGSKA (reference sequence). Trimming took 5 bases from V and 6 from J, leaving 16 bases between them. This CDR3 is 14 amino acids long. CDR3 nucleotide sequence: TGCAGTGCTCCAGGTCAGGGTCGGGCCGGGGAGCTGTTTTTT. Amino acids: CSAPGQGRAGELFF.

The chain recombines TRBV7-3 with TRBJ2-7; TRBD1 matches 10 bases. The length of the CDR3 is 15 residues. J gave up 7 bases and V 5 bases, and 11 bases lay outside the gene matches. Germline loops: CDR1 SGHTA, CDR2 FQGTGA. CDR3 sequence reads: CASSPGGTGVREQYF. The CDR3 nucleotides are TGTGCCAGCAGCCCTGGCGGGACAGGGGTCAGAGAGCAGTACTTC.

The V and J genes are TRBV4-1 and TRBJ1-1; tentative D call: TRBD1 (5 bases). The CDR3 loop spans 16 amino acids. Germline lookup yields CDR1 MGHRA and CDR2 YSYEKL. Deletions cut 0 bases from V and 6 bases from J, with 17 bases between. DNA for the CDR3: TGCGCCAGCAGCCAAGATAGAAGGGGCATTGGGGCTGAAGCTTTCTTT. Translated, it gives CASSQDRRGIGAEAFF.

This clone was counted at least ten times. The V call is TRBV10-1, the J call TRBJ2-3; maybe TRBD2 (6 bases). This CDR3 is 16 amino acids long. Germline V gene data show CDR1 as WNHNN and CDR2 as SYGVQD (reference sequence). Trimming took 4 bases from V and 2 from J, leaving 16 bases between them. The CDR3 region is CASSATGVPDTDTQYF. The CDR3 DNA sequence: TGCGCCAGCAGTGCAACGGGAGTGCCCGACACAGATACGCAGTATTTT.

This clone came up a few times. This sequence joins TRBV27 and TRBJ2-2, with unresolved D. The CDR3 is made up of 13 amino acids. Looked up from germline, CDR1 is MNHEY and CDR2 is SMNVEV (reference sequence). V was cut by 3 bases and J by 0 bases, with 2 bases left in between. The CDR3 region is CASSFPNTGELFF. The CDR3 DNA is TGTGCCAGCAGTTTCCCGAACACCGGGGAGCTGTTTTTT.

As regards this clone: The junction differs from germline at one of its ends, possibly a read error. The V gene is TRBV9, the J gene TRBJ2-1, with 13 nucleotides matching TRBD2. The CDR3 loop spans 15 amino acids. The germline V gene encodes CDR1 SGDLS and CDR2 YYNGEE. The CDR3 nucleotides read TGTGCCAGCATCGTAACTAGCGGGAGGGCCCAGTGGGAGTTCTTC. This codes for CASIVTSGRAQWEFF.

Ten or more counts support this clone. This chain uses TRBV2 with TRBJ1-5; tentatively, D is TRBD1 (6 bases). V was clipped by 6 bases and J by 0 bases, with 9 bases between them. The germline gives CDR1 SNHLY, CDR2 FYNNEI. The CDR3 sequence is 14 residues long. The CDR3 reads CASSGTNSNQPQHF. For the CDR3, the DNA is TGTGCCAGCAGCGGGACAAATAGCAATCAGCCCCAGCATTTT.

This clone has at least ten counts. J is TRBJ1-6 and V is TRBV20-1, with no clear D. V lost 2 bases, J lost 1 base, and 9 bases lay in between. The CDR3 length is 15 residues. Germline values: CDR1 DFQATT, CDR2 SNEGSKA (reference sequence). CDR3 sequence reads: CSARRSQSYNSPLHF. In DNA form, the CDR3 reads TGCAGTGCTAGAAGGAGCCAGTCCTATAATTCACCCCTCCACTTT.